The next 20 T cell receptor beta chains were all read from a single sample in a study of CD8 T cells in ankylosing spondylitis. One entry per CDR3 protein results from TCRdb running MiXCR on the 5' RACE reads. The sample lists 150,000 to 200,000 distinct CDR3 sequences, around 32% seen once, with about 6% in the top ten. Source material: synovial fluid, either unsorted or a sorted T cell fraction (not recorded which). The receptors shown here come from a male donor with ankylosing spondylitis.

There are many counts of this clonotype. The V call is TRBV5-1, the J call TRBJ2-2; 8 nucleotides line up with TRBD2. Germline V CDR1 and CDR2: SGHRS, YFSETQ. J gave up 7 bases and V 1 base, and 9 bases lay outside the gene matches. The CDR3 runs 16 residues. The chain's CDR3 is CASSLYGTSRVGELFF. The CDR3 nucleotides are TGCGCCAGCAGCTTGTACGGGACTAGTCGGGTCGGGGAGCTGTTTTTT.

The chain couples TRBV27 to TRBJ2-5; D not resolved. CDR3 length: 15 amino acids. The germline V and J ends were trimmed by 3 bases and 1 base, with 12 bases remaining between them. Germline values: CDR1 MNHEY, CDR2 SMNVEV (reference sequence). The CDR3 DNA is TGTGCCAGCAGTTTCCGGGTAGGCGCCCAAGAGACCCAGTACTTC. It encodes CASSFRVGAQETQYF.

This chain joins TRBV3-1 and TRBJ2-7; D is ambiguous. Trimming took off 1 base at V and 1 base at J, with 8 bases between the two ends. The CDR3 covers 14 residues. Germline V gene sequence: CDR1 LGHDT, CDR2 YNNKEL (reference sequence). CDR3 sequence (DNA): TGTGCCAGCAGCCAAGTCTACAGTTCCTACGAGCAGTACTTC. Translating it yields CASSQVYSSYEQYF.

In this sample, this clonotype turned up a few times. This chain links TRBV5-1 with TRBJ2-1; 8 positions agree with TRBD2. CDR3 length: 14 residues. Germline-derived CDR1 and CDR2 are SGHRS and YFSETQ. V lost 0 bases, J lost 6 bases, and 2 bases stayed unmatched. The CDR3 DNA sequence: TGCGCCAGCAGCTTGGGAGGGACTAGCAATGAGCAGTTCTTC. It is translated as CASSLGGTSNEQFF.

V usage is TRBV4-1 and J usage is TRBJ1-2; maybe TRBD1 (6 bases). There are 15 residues in the CDR3. V was pared by 0 bases and J by 3 bases, with 11 bases between. The germline CDR1 and CDR2 sequences are MGHRA and YSYEKL. As DNA, the CDR3 is TGCGCCAGCAGCCAAGATCCGGACAGTCACTATGGCTACACCTTC. It yields the protein CASSQDPDSHYGYTF.

This clonotype has only one observation. The chain carries TRBV20-1 and TRBJ1-2; D is undetermined. Germline values: CDR1 DFQATT, CDR2 SNEGSKA (reference sequence). The germline V and J ends were trimmed by 6 bases and 3 bases, with 11 bases remaining between them. The CDR3 loop spans 12 amino acids. CDR3 in DNA: TGCAGTGCCCCCCCAGTATACTATGGCTACACCTTC. Translated: CSAPPVYYGYTF.

The chain couples TRBV5-1 to TRBJ2-5; TRBD1 aligns across 8 bases. This CDR3 comprises 16 residues. The germline V gene has CDR1 SGHRS and CDR2 YFSETQ. V dropped 4 bases and J dropped 3; count of bases not matched to a gene: 11. CDR3 sequence (DNA): TGCGCCAGCAGCCTTAACCCAGGGGGCCTTGAAGAGACCCAGTACTTC. Amino acids: CASSLNPGGLEETQYF.

This clonotype is categorized as medium-sized. CDR3 sequence reads: CASSQTGTTNTGELFF. CDR3 DNA: TGTGCCAGCAGCCAGACAGGGACTACGAACACCGGGGAGCTGTTTTTT. The rearrangement links TRBV7-9 to TRBJ2-2; D tentatively reads TRBD1 or TRBD2 (7 bases each). Germline CDR1 and CDR2: SEHNR and FQNEAQ (reference sequence). V was shortened by 5 bases and J by 0 bases, with 13 bases between the two germline ends. CDR3 length equals 16 residues.

This CDR3 is CSAMPERREGWGETQYF. The CDR3 bases are TGCAGTGCGATGCCAGAACGGCGGGAGGGCTGGGGGGAGACCCAGTACTTC. The J gene is TRBJ2-5, the V gene TRBV20-1; 9 positions match TRBD2. The junction had 19 bases not matched to a gene; V was cut back by 6 bases and J by 5 bases. The germline CDR1 and CDR2 sequences are DFQATT and SNEGSKA (reference sequence). The CDR3 consists of 17 residues.

This clonotype was recorded a few times. The chain employs TRBV20-1 and TRBJ2-1, with 13 bases that match TRBD2. The V and J ends lost 0 bases and 6 bases, in that order; junction bases with no gene match: 5. The CDR3 has 16 amino acids. Looked up from germline, CDR1 is DFQATT and CDR2 is SNEGSKA (reference sequence). CDR3 nucleotide sequence: TGCAGTGCTAGAGATGCAAGGACTAGCGGGAGCAATGAGCAGTTCTTC. It codes for CSARDARTSGSNEQFF.

This clonotype was counted a single time. The V and J genes are TRBV5-1 and TRBJ2-5, with 10 positions matching TRBD2. CDR1 SGHRS and CDR2 YFSETQ come from the germline V gene. V lost 1 base, J lost 2 bases, and 5 bases stayed unmatched. The CDR3 consists of 16 residues. The CDR3 reads CASSLSGGAGQETQYF. CDR3 in DNA: TGCGCCAGCAGCTTGAGCGGGGGGGCGGGACAAGAGACCCAGTACTTC. The whole variable domain, filled in from reference TRBV5-1 and TRBJ2-5, reads KAGVTQTPRYLIKTRGQQVTLSCSPISGHRSVSWYQQTPGQGLQFLFEYFSETQRNKGNFPGRFSGRQFSNSRSEMNVSTLELGDSALYLCASSLSGGAGQETQYFGPGTRLLVL.

J is TRBJ1-5 and V is TRBV12-3 or TRBV12-4; D remains ambiguous. The V and J ends lost 2 bases and 3 bases respectively, with 11 bases between them. The CDR3 consists of 15 residues. The CDR3 here is CASSLRQPFNQPQHF. The CDR3 region has the DNA TGTGCCAGCAGTTTACGGCAGCCGTTCAATCAGCCCCAGCATTTT.

This sequence joins TRBV7-8 and TRBJ1-6; TRBD1 might be the D (6 bases). The CDR3 covers 18 residues. V was trimmed by 4 bases and J by 0 bases, leaving 16 bases between them. Germline-derived CDR1 and CDR2 are SGHVS and FQNEAQ. CDR3 sequence: CASSSRGGHSSYNSPLHF. CDR3 bases: TGTGCCAGCAGCTCCCGGGGGGGACATAGCTCCTATAATTCACCCCTCCACTTT.

The J gene is TRBJ2-7, the V gene TRBV5-1; perhaps TRBD1 as D (5 bases). V lost 3 bases, J lost 0 bases, and 10 bases lay in between. The CDR3 is made up of 14 amino acids. Germline-derived CDR1 and CDR2 are SGHRS and YFSETQ. The CDR3 DNA sequence: TGCGCCAGCAGCTCAATGACAGACTCCTACGAGCAGTACTTC. Residues: CASSSMTDSYEQYF. The variable domain in full, completed from reference TRBV5-1 and TRBJ2-7, reads KAGVTQTPRYLIKTRGQQVTLSCSPISGHRSVSWYQQTPGQGLQFLFEYFSETQRNKGNFPGRFSGRQFSNSRSEMNVSTLELGDSALYLCASSSMTDSYEQYFGPGTRLTVT.

This clonotype has ten or more counts. V gene TRBV30 combines with J gene TRBJ2-2; 8 bases agree with TRBD2. Looked up from germline, CDR1 is GTSNPN and CDR2 is SVGIG (reference sequence). V was pared by 8 bases and J by 1 base, with 9 bases of the junction left unmatched. CDR3 length: 15 amino acids. The CDR3 loop is CARGASGLNTGELFF. The CDR3 DNA sequence: TGTGCCCGGGGCGCTAGCGGGCTGAACACCGGGGAGCTGTTTTTT.

V is TRBV14 and J is TRBJ2-1, with D perhaps matching TRBD1 or TRBD2 (6 bases each). Germline V gene sequence: CDR1 SGHDN, CDR2 FVKESK. Trimming cost V 4 bases and J 5 bases, with 12 bases left between them. This CDR3 spans 14 amino acids. The CDR3 sequence: CASSPWGAHNEQFF. The DNA of the CDR3 is TGTGCCAGCAGCCCCTGGGGGGCTCACAATGAGCAGTTCTTC.

The rearrangement joins TRBV20-1 to TRBJ2-7, with TRBD2 matching 8 bases. The CDR3 is made up of 12 amino acids. Germline CDR1 is DFQATT and CDR2 is SNEGSKA (reference sequence). J gave up 5 bases and V 5 bases, and 5 bases lay outside the gene matches. CDR3 protein: CSARRGGNEQYF. The CDR3 coding sequence is TGCAGTGCTCGCCGGGGGGGCAACGAGCAGTACTTC.

CDR3 protein: CATSGTGTPLGGGYTF. Written as DNA, the CDR3 is TGTGCCACCAGTGGGACAGGGACCCCCCTAGGGGGTGGCTACACCTTC. V gene TRBV24-1 combines with J gene TRBJ1-2, with 8 bases fitting TRBD1. The CDR3 covers 16 residues. V shed 5 bases, J shed 7 bases, and the junction held 14 bases outside the gene matches. Germline lookup yields CDR1 KGHDR and CDR2 SFDVKD.

This rearrangement joins TRBV5-1 to TRBJ2-3; TRBD2 agrees at 7 bases. The CDR3 has 14 residues. With V trimmed by 5 bases and J by 3 bases, 6 bases remained unmatched. Per germline, CDR1 SGHRS and CDR2 YFSETQ. CDR3 region: CASRAGVVTDTQYF. The CDR3 bases are TGCGCCAGCAGGGCGGGAGTTGTTACAGATACGCAGTATTTT.

In its sample, this clonotype was seen many times. The V gene is TRBV29-1, the J gene TRBJ1-2; 7 nucleotides align to TRBD1. Germline V gives CDR1 SQVTM, CDR2 ANQGSEA. Trimming took 6 bases from V and 3 from J; bases not matched to a gene: 7. The length of the CDR3 is 13 residues. For the CDR3, the DNA is TGCAGCGTCCCGACAGGGAAGGACTATGGCTACACCTTC. This gives the protein CSVPTGKDYGYTF.